This T cell receptor beta chain was identified in a study of Graves' ophthalmopathy and Graves' hyperthyroidism. Investigators amplified TCR beta CDR3 regions from RNA transcripts. RT-PCR with HTBI primers came first, then second-round multiplex PCR. Each CDR3 protein is one row after TCRdb ran MiXCR on the multiplex PCR reads. Among roughly 610,000 distinct CDR3 sequences listed, 22% were seen once. This clonotype was detected only once. Its target is unknown. None of the included patients had other autoimmune diseases, uncontrolled infections, pregnancy or lactation, as these led to exclusion. The CDR3 consists of 13 residues. V dropped 4 bases and J dropped 7; count of bases not matched to a gene: 8. Germline V gene data show CDR1 as SQVTM and CDR2 as ANQGSEA. Study-wide results and limits: With a specificity of 72.22% and a sensitivity of 70% to 71%, the model predicted ophthalmopathy progression.

The material sequenced was peripheral blood. The TCR originated in a woman between 18 and 30 years old with stable Graves' hyperthyroidism. Some clones in this sample may be carry-over from other donors' samples. The rearrangement joins TRBV29-1 to TRBJ2-5, with 8 positions matching TRBD2. CDR3: CSVVAHRGGTQYF. In DNA form, the CDR3 reads TGCAGCGTTGTAGCTCACCGGGGGGGGACCCAGTACTTC.